This entry lists 22 T cell receptor beta chains sequenced from one sample in a study of cytomegalovirus exposure and HLA in healthy donors. Using immunoSEQ multiplex PCR, the repertoire was profiled, and TCRdb retains in-frame clones only, with some absent. The sample includes fewer than 200,000 clones, approximately 86% of them seen just once. The sample taken for sequencing was PBMCs. The receptor source for this set is a woman in her late teens or twenties in good health and CMV-seronegative.

The V call is TRBV4-1, the J call TRBJ2-1, with 7 bases aligning to TRBD2. Trimming cost V 3 bases and J 6 bases; bases outside gene matches: 11. CDR1 MGHRA and CDR2 YSYEKL come from the germline V gene. CDR3 size: 16 residues. This CDR3 is CASSQGRAGLVNEQFF. The CDR3 nucleotides read TGCGCCAGCAGCCAGGGGAGAGCGGGATTGGTCAATGAGCAGTTCTTC.

The rearrangement joins TRBV19 to TRBJ1-1, with D possibly TRBD1 on 6 matching bases. This CDR3 is built from 14 residues. The V end was cut by 6 bases, the J end by 0 bases, with 11 bases between. Germline V gives CDR1 LNHDA, CDR2 SQIVND (reference sequence). CDR3: CASSGQSMNTEAFF. In nucleotides, the CDR3 is TGTGCCAGTAGCGGACAGAGCATGAACACTGAAGCTTTCTTT.

This chain connects TRBV7-2 to TRBJ1-5; D is ambiguous. V lost 1 base to trimming and J lost 1 base, with 5 bases between them. The CDR3 length is 14 residues. From germline, CDR1 is SGHTA and CDR2 FQGNSA. CDR3 coding DNA: TGTGCCAGCAGCTTAGGTGAGAGCAATCAGCCCCAGCATTTT. Protein sequence: CASSLGESNQPQHF.

CDR3 coding DNA: TGTGCCAGCTCACCACAAGAGGACAGGTTCAATCAGCCCCAGCATTTT. Translating it yields CASSPQEDRFNQPQHF. The rearrangement joins TRBV18 to TRBJ1-5, with TRBD1 matching 7 bases. Germline lookup yields CDR1 KGHSH and CDR2 LQKENI. The CDR3 contains 16 residues. V dropped 1 base and J dropped 3; count of bases not matched to a gene: 6.

The chain has TRBV7-9 and TRBJ2-2, with TRBD1 matching 7 bases. Germline CDR1 reads SEHNR; CDR2 reads FQNEAQ (reference sequence). The CDR3 runs 16 residues. Losses at the gene ends were 5 bases for V and 5 bases for J; bases not matched to a gene: 11. CDR3 bases: TGTGCCAGCAGCATCCGACAGGGTGGTTGGACCGGGGAGCTGTTTTTT. Residues: CASSIRQGGWTGELFF.

This chain uses TRBV7-9 with TRBJ1-2; D gene ambiguous. Germline loops: CDR1 SEHNR, CDR2 FQNEAQ (reference sequence). The CDR3 contains 13 residues. V lost 1 base to trimming and J lost 4 bases, with 7 bases between them. The CDR3 DNA sequence: TGTGCCAGCAGCTTAGGAGCTATCTATGGCTACACCTTC. This gives the protein CASSLGAIYGYTF.

Here the CDR3 DNA reads TGCGCCAGCAGCGCCCGCGGAGGGACTCCGGATACGCAGTATTTT. This sequence encodes CASSARGGTPDTQYF. The J gene is TRBJ2-3, the V gene TRBV5-1; D is possibly TRBD2 (6 bases). Germline V gene sequence: CDR1 SGHRS, CDR2 YFSETQ. The CDR3 is made up of 15 amino acids. Between the trimmed V and J ends, which lost 4 bases and 6 bases, there was a span of 18 bases.

The CDR3 loop reads CSVALRELTDTQYF. CDR3 bases: TGCAGCGTTGCGCTCCGGGAGCTCACAGATACGCAGTATTTT. The chain combines TRBV29-1 with TRBJ2-3; tentative D call: TRBD2 (6 bases). Per germline, CDR1 SQVTM and CDR2 ANQGSEA. The length of the CDR3 is 14 residues. Trimming shortened V by 4 bases and J by 2 bases, and 13 bases separated the two germline ends.

This chain links TRBV29-1 with TRBJ2-3; no definite D call. Trimming cost V 6 bases and J 0 bases, with 10 bases left between them. The germline V gene encodes CDR1 SQVTM and CDR2 ANQGSEA. The CDR3 runs to 13 residues. The CDR3 DNA sequence: TGCAGCGTCCAGAAGACTAGCACAGATACGCAGTATTTT. The encoded protein is CSVQKTSTDTQYF.

This clone was observed a single time. The chain recombines TRBV30 with TRBJ1-2; 7 positions match TRBD1. J gave up 3 bases and V 8 bases, and 15 bases lay outside the gene matches. Germline CDR1 GTSNPN, CDR2 SVGIG (reference sequence). This CDR3 contains 15 residues. The DNA for the CDR3 is TGTGCCCTTATTTTAGGGGGCGGGAGGCACTATGGCTACACCTTC. Protein product: CALILGGGRHYGYTF.

This clone has at least ten counts. The chain employs TRBV4-3 and TRBJ2-2; a weak D match, TRBD1 (5 bases). The CDR3 covers 15 residues. Germline V gene data show CDR1 as LGHNA and CDR2 as YSLEER. V was trimmed by 3 bases and J by 5 bases, leaving 13 bases between them. The CDR3 reads CASSHGARWTGELFF. CDR3 bases: TGCGCCAGCAGCCATGGGGCTAGATGGACCGGGGAGCTGTTTTTT.

The genes are TRBV7-8 and TRBJ2-5; possibly TRBD2 for D (6 bases). Trimming removed 5 bases at V and 5 bases at J, with 12 bases between. The CDR3 runs to 13 residues. The germline V gene has CDR1 SGHVS and CDR2 FQNEAQ. The CDR3 loop is CASSVAAGETQYF. The CDR3 nucleotides read TGTGCCAGCAGCGTCGCGGCGGGGGAGACCCAGTACTTC.

The V gene is TRBV6-5, the J gene TRBJ2-5; no clear D gene. CDR1 is MNHEY and CDR2 is SVGAGI in the germline V gene. V lost 5 bases, J lost 5 bases, and 18 bases lay in between. The CDR3 is made up of 15 amino acids. The CDR3 protein is CASSQNPVILETQYF. CDR3 DNA: TGTGCCAGCAGTCAAAACCCGGTGATTTTGGAGACCCAGTACTTC.

This chain links TRBV27 with TRBJ1-1; 9 bases line up with TRBD1. Germline-derived CDR1 and CDR2 are MNHEY and SMNVEV (reference sequence). The CDR3 consists of 14 residues. The trim removed 2 bases at V and 5 bases at J, leaving 3 bases unmatched. Here the CDR3 reads CASSLMGQGTEAFF. The CDR3 nucleotides read TGTGCCAGCAGTTTAATGGGACAGGGAACTGAAGCTTTCTTT.

The chain recombines TRBV6-6 with TRBJ1-3, with D perhaps TRBD1 (5 bases). The germline V gene has CDR1 MNHNY and CDR2 SVGAGI (reference sequence). Trimming shortened V by 6 bases and J by 0 bases, and 12 bases separated the two germline ends. CDR3 size: 15 residues. DNA of the CDR3: TGTGCCAGCAGACGGACACCTGTCTCTGGAAACACCATATATTTT. Translating gives CASRRTPVSGNTIYF.

The chain uses TRBV5-1 and TRBJ1-1; 7 bases map to TRBD1. The CDR3 consists of 14 residues. Looked up from germline, CDR1 is SGHRS and CDR2 is YFSETQ. V lost 0 bases to trimming and J lost 4 bases; unmatched junction nucleotides: 3. CDR3 sequence reads: CASSLDTGATEAFF. The CDR3 region has the DNA TGCGCCAGCAGCTTGGACACAGGGGCCACTGAAGCTTTCTTT. Variable domain in full (rest from reference TRBV5-1 and TRBJ1-1): KAGVTQTPRYLIKTRGQQVTLSCSPISGHRSVSWYQQTPGQGLQFLFEYFSETQRNKGNFPGRFSGRQFSNSRSEMNVSTLELGDSALYLCASSLDTGATEAFFGQGTRLTVV.

The CDR3 here is CASSVGADTQYF. In nucleotides, the CDR3 is TGTGCCAGCAGCGTAGGCGCAGATACGCAGTATTTT. The chain has TRBV9 and TRBJ2-3; D is undetermined. The V end was cut by 0 bases, the J end by 4 bases, with 3 bases between. Germline CDR1 SGDLS, CDR2 YYNGEE. The CDR3 extends over 12 amino acids. Together with reference TRBV9 and TRBJ2-3, the CDR3 gives the full variable domain: DSGVTQTPKHLITATGQRVTLRCSPRSGDLSVYWYQQSLDQGLQFLIQYYNGEERAKGNILERFSAQQFPDLHSELNLSSLELGDSALYFCASSVGADTQYFGPGTRLTVL.

This clone was counted between two and nine times. The chain has TRBV19 and TRBJ2-1; TRBD2 is a possible D gene (5 bases). The V and J ends lost 2 bases and 6 bases respectively, with 5 bases between them. The germline gives CDR1 LNHDA, CDR2 SQIVND (reference sequence). The CDR3 has 12 residues. In DNA, the CDR3 is TGTGCCAGTAGTATACTAGCCAATGAGCAGTTCTTC. This codes for CASSILANEQFF.

The CDR3 DNA follows: TGTGCCAGCAAACGGGAGGACACTGAAGCTTTCTTT. It codes for CASKREDTEAFF. This chain links TRBV9 with TRBJ1-1; D gene ambiguous. This CDR3 contains 12 residues. Germline CDR1 and CDR2: SGDLS and YYNGEE. V lost 6 bases to trimming and J lost 3 bases, with 9 bases between them.

This chain's CDR3 is CASSTSPTGGNTEAFF. CDR3 in DNA: TGTGCCAGCAGTACCTCCCCGACAGGAGGGAACACTGAAGCTTTCTTT. The genes are TRBV2 and TRBJ1-1, with D possibly being TRBD1 (6 bases). V shed 5 bases and J shed 1 base, with 17 bases lying between them. The length of the CDR3 is 16 residues. Germline V gene sequence: CDR1 SNHLY, CDR2 FYNNEI.

The rearrangement uses TRBV7-9 and TRBJ1-2; 9 bases are a match to TRBD1. This CDR3 spans 16 amino acids. CDR1 is SEHNR, CDR2 FQNEAQ, per germline (reference sequence). V lost 6 bases, J lost 6 bases, and 14 bases stayed unmatched. CDR3 coding DNA: TGTGCCAGCAGATATCCTAGGACAGGGGACCCAGATGGCTACACCTTC. This encodes CASRYPRTGDPDGYTF.

The chain joins TRBV9 to TRBJ2-5; 7 bases match TRBD2. Germline CDR1 is SGDLS and CDR2 is YYNGEE. Unmatched junction bases numbered 7, after V lost 3 bases and J lost 5 bases. The CDR3 covers 14 residues. This CDR3 reads CASSASGTQETQYF. As DNA, the CDR3 is TGTGCCAGCAGCGCTAGCGGAACCCAGGAGACCCAGTACTTC.